One and the same sample provided the 32 T cell receptor beta chains below, sequenced in a study of control samples from healthy donors and cancer patients. TCRdb's copy holds only in-frame clones and misses some; the assay was immunoSEQ multiplex PCR. Of 150,000 or so clones listed, about 94% are singletons. The sequenced sample was blood. These receptors were obtained from a woman aged 55-75 years in good health.

The rearrangement joins TRBV4-1 to TRBJ1-4; 9 nucleotides agree with TRBD1. V gave up 1 base and J gave up 3 bases; unmatched junction bases: 3. This CDR3 has 16 residues. Germline values: CDR1 MGHRA, CDR2 YSYEKL. The CDR3 is CASSQGWDRANEKLFF. CDR3 nucleotide sequence: TGCGCCAGCAGCCAAGGATGGGACAGGGCTAATGAAAAACTGTTTTTT.

This clone was detected a few times. The chain uses TRBV2 and TRBJ1-2; D gene uncertain. Trimming shortened V by 7 bases and J by 5 bases, and 20 bases separated the two germline ends. Germline CDR1 SNHLY, CDR2 FYNNEI. The CDR3 has 15 residues. CDR3 DNA sequence: TGTGCCAGCATCCTGGAACAACGGGCCGATTATGGCTACACCTTC. Translation: CASILEQRADYGYTF.

The rearrangement uses TRBV6-5 and TRBJ1-5; 7 nucleotides align to TRBD1. Trimming took 5 bases from V and 4 from J; bases not matched to a gene: 8. Germline V CDR1 and CDR2: MNHEY, SVGAGI. The CDR3 has 15 amino acids. CDR3 protein: CASSTGQSKNQPQHF. The CDR3 DNA sequence: TGTGCCAGCAGTACGGGACAGAGTAAGAATCAGCCCCAGCATTTT.

The J gene is TRBJ2-7, the V gene TRBV2; the D gene is possibly TRBD2 (6 bases). The CDR3 is made up of 15 amino acids. Trimming stripped 2 bases from V and 2 bases from J, with 13 bases between. Germline V lookup: CDR1 SNHLY, CDR2 FYNNEI. CDR3 sequence reads: CASSENRRETYEQYF. Here the CDR3 DNA reads TGTGCCAGCAGTGAAAACAGGAGGGAGACCTACGAGCAGTACTTC. Full variable domain (missing parts from reference TRBV2 and TRBJ2-7): EPEVTQTPSHQVTQMGQEVILRCVPISNHLYFYWYRQILGQKVEFLVSFYNNEISEKSEIFDDQFSVERPDGSNFTLKIRSTKLEDSAMYFCASSENRRETYEQYFGPGTRLTVT.

This chain uses TRBV12-3 or TRBV12-4 with TRBJ1-2; possibly TRBD1 for D (5 bases). This CDR3 comprises 13 residues. The ends were cut back, 7 bases at V and 5 bases at J, with 14 bases in the middle. CDR3 residues: CASTRTAGYGYTF. DNA for the CDR3: TGTGCCAGCACCCGTACGGCAGGGTATGGCTACACCTTC.

This sequence joins TRBV4-1 and TRBJ1-5; no clear D. V was shortened by 1 base and J by 6 bases, with 22 bases between the two germline ends. The CDR3 consists of 18 residues. Germline CDR1 MGHRA, CDR2 YSYEKL. The CDR3 nucleotides read TGCGCCAGCAGCCAAGGACCTCCGTATGAGGAGAGTAGTCAGCCCCAGCATTTT. This sequence encodes CASSQGPPYEESSQPQHF.

V is TRBV10-1 and J is TRBJ1-4; 9 bases agree with TRBD1. V was pared by 6 bases and J by 8 bases, with 10 bases of the junction left unmatched. The germline V gene encodes CDR1 WNHNN and CDR2 SYGVQD (reference sequence). The CDR3 sequence is 15 residues long. CDR3 loop: CASSSRTGAGEKLFF. DNA for the CDR3: TGCGCCAGCAGCTCGCGGACAGGGGCAGGCGAAAAACTGTTTTTT.

V and J are TRBV20-1 and TRBJ2-1, with no clear D. Trimming cost V 6 bases and J 6 bases, with 9 bases left between them. Germline CDR1 DFQATT, CDR2 SNEGSKA (reference sequence). The CDR3 has 11 residues. The CDR3 DNA reads TGCAGTGCCCCCTGGGTCAATGAGCAGTTCTTC. It yields the protein CSAPWVNEQFF.

The chain recombines TRBV11-1 with TRBJ1-1; 7 bases match TRBD1. The CDR3 is 16 amino acids. CDR1 SGHAT and CDR2 FQDESV come from the germline V gene (reference sequence). Trimming removed 2 bases from V and 5 bases from J; junction bases left unmatched: 11. CDR3 loop: CASSLRGQAPRTEAFF. The DNA for the CDR3 is TGTGCCAGCAGCTTACGAGGACAGGCACCTAGGACTGAAGCTTTCTTT.

The rearrangement uses TRBV19 and TRBJ1-3; tentative D call: TRBD1 (5 bases). Germline lookup yields CDR1 LNHDA and CDR2 SQIVND (reference sequence). The ends were cut back, 1 base at V and 2 bases at J, with 9 bases in the middle. The CDR3 has 15 residues. DNA of the CDR3: TGTGCCAGTAGTATAGGGGGCGGTACTGGAAACACCATATATTTT. It specifies CASSIGGGTGNTIYF.

This chain joins TRBV14 and TRBJ2-2, with TRBD2 identical over 8 bases. The CDR3 runs 19 residues. V gave up 4 bases and J gave up 1 base; unmatched junction bases: 14. The germline gives CDR1 SGHDN, CDR2 FVKESK. DNA of the CDR3: TGTGCCAGCAGCCGAGGACCGGGACTAGAGGTCAAGAACACCGGGGAGCTGTTTTTT. Translating gives CASSRGPGLEVKNTGELFF.

The J gene is TRBJ1-4, the V gene TRBV7-6; D gene uncertain. V lost 3 bases to trimming and J lost 2 bases, with 16 bases between them. CDR3 length equals 17 residues. The germline CDR1 and CDR2 sequences are SGHVS and FNYEAQ. The CDR3 sequence is CASSFGGISGTNEKLFF. The CDR3 DNA reads TGTGCCAGCAGCTTTGGCGGGATTTCGGGGACTAATGAAAAACTGTTTTTT.

The chain uses TRBV7-9 and TRBJ2-3, with D possibly being TRBD1 (6 bases). The V end lost 7 bases, the J end lost 6 bases, and 11 bases lay between the germline ends. This CDR3 contains 12 residues. Germline loops: CDR1 SEHNR, CDR2 FQNEAQ (reference sequence). The CDR3 region has the DNA TGTGCCAGCAACCAACAGGGTGATACGCAGTATTTT. Protein: CASNQQGDTQYF.

CDR3 in DNA: TGTGCCAGCAGCCAAGCGACAGGTTATAATTCACCCCTCCACTTT. This gives the protein CASSQATGYNSPLHF. The genes are TRBV3-1 (or the pseudogene TRBV3-2) and TRBJ1-6, with TRBD1 as a possible D gene (6 bases). The germline V gene encodes CDR1 LGHDT and CDR2 YNNKEL (reference sequence). The length of the CDR3 is 15 residues. The V gene lost 1 base and the J gene lost 4 bases, with 8 bases spanning the gap.

This chain links TRBV12-5 with TRBJ1-1; the D gene is possibly TRBD1 (6 bases). Germline V gives CDR1 LGHNT, CDR2 FRNRAP. The CDR3 sequence is 16 residues long. V was pared by 8 bases and J by 3 bases, with 22 bases between. The CDR3 DNA sequence: TGTGCTAGTTCCACGACAGGAAATATGATATACACTGAAGCTTTCTTT. As protein: CASSTTGNMIYTEAFF.

V is TRBV28 and J is TRBJ1-1, with 8 nucleotides matching TRBD1. Per germline, CDR1 MDHEN and CDR2 SYDVKM. V was pared by 6 bases and J by 1 base, with 4 bases of the junction left unmatched. The CDR3 length is 14 residues. The DNA of the CDR3 is TGTGCCAGCAGCCCAGGGGGCTGGAACACTGAAGCTTTCTTT. Its translation: CASSPGGWNTEAFF.

This clone was seen only once. The chain joins TRBV2 to TRBJ2-5, with 10 nucleotides matching TRBD2. V shed 10 bases and J 3 bases; nucleotides not matched to a gene: 5. In germline, CDR1 is SNHLY, CDR2 FYNNEI. The CDR3 has 13 amino acids. CDR3 protein: CAKALAGEETQYF. DNA for the CDR3: TGTGCCAAGGCTCTAGCGGGGGAAGAGACCCAGTACTTC.

The rearrangement links TRBV6-2 or TRBV6-3 to TRBJ2-7, with 7 positions matching TRBD1. J lost 3 bases, V lost 6 bases, and 14 bases had no gene match. This CDR3 is 16 amino acids long. Germline V lookup: CDR1 MNHEY, CDR2 SVGEGT. The CDR3 sequence is CASSSETGTIFYEQYF. The CDR3 DNA follows: TGTGCCAGCAGCTCTGAGACAGGGACGATCTTCTACGAGCAGTACTTC.

This chain connects TRBV24-1 to TRBJ2-5, with a tentative D call TRBD2 (5 bases). This CDR3 comprises 13 residues. Germline CDR1 and CDR2: KGHDR and SFDVKD. The germline V and J ends were trimmed by 6 bases and 2 bases, with 9 bases remaining between them. Written as DNA, the CDR3 is TGTGCCACCAGTCCAGCGGAACAAGAGACCCAGTACTTC. Translation: CATSPAEQETQYF.

About this clone: The same CDR3 arises from other DNA sequences in this sample as well. CDR3 DNA sequence: TGTGCCAGCAGAAGGAGGCTAGCGGGGTTCTACGAGCAGTACTTC. Protein sequence: CASRRRLAGFYEQYF. This sequence joins TRBV9 and TRBJ2-7; 9 bases map to TRBD2. Per the germline V gene, CDR1 is SGDLS and CDR2 is YYNGEE. V trimming: 5 bases; J trimming: 3 bases; junction bases outside the gene matches: 9. The CDR3 sequence is 15 residues long.

This rearrangement joins TRBV20-1 to TRBJ2-7; a possible D gene is TRBD1 (7 bases). Germline V gene data show CDR1 as DFQATT and CDR2 as SNEGSKA (reference sequence). The CDR3 loop spans 14 amino acids. Deletions cut 3 bases from V and 4 bases from J, with 16 bases between. The DNA for the CDR3 is TGCAGTGCTAGTACGGGCAGGGGGGTGTACGAGCAGTACTTC. Protein product: CSASTGRGVYEQYF.

V is TRBV4-3 and J is TRBJ2-1; 10 bases fit TRBD1. Trimming removed 1 base from V and 4 bases from J; junction bases left unmatched: 1. The CDR3 is 15 amino acids. In germline, CDR1 is LGHNA, CDR2 YSLEER. CDR3 bases: TGCGCCAGCAGCCAAGGGACAGGGGGTTACAATGAGCAGTTCTTC. It is translated as CASSQGTGGYNEQFF.

This chain joins TRBV6-2 or TRBV6-3 and TRBJ2-7; D gene unclear. The CDR3 runs to 14 residues. V lost 0 bases and J 5 bases, leaving 11 bases between the germline ends. The V gene's germline CDR1 is MNHEY and CDR2 SVGEGT. CDR3 protein: CASSYSSGGNEQYF. The CDR3 nucleotides read TGTGCCAGCAGTTACTCGTCAGGTGGCAACGAGCAGTACTTC.

The chain carries TRBV5-8 and TRBJ1-2; D unresolved. From germline, CDR1 is SGHTS and CDR2 YDEGEE. The CDR3 is 14 residues long. V was shortened by 4 bases and J by 2 bases, with 12 bases between the two germline ends. The CDR3 spells CASSLKLSNYGYTF. The CDR3 DNA reads as TGTGCCAGCAGCCTAAAACTCTCGAACTATGGCTACACCTTC.

In its sample, this clone was seen a few times. The chain carries TRBV10-3 and TRBJ1-1, with D possibly being TRBD1 (6 bases). The germline gives CDR1 ENHRY, CDR2 SYGVKD. With 4 bases removed from V and 4 bases from J, the gap between germline ends came to 16 bases. The CDR3 totals 15 residues. CDR3 residues: CAISAGGMVGTEAFF. Written as DNA, the CDR3 is TGTGCCATCAGTGCTGGGGGCATGGTCGGCACTGAAGCTTTCTTT.

A remark on this clone: This sample also contains other DNA sequences that code for the same CDR3. The CDR3 region is CASSLEGGTEAFF. The DNA of the CDR3 is TGTGCCAGCAGCTTAGAGGGAGGCACTGAAGCTTTCTTT. The genes are TRBV7-9 and TRBJ1-1; D not resolved. The V and J ends lost 1 base and 4 bases respectively, with 7 bases between them. The CDR3 consists of 13 residues. Germline CDR1 and CDR2: SEHNR and FQNEAQ (reference sequence).

This sequence joins TRBV7-9 and TRBJ1-1; D is possibly TRBD1 (6 bases). Germline values: CDR1 SEHNR, CDR2 FQNEAQ (reference sequence). The CDR3 covers 14 residues. The V end lost 1 base, the J end lost 3 bases, and 9 bases lay between the germline ends. CDR3 protein: CASSLGGADTEAFF. DNA for the CDR3: TGTGCCAGCAGCTTAGGGGGGGCCGACACTGAAGCTTTCTTT.

The V call is TRBV30, the J call TRBJ2-5; the D is unclear. V was clipped by 4 bases and J by 4 bases, with 7 bases between them. This CDR3 region has 11 residues. The germline gives CDR1 GTSNPN, CDR2 SVGIG (reference sequence). Here the CDR3 DNA reads TGTGCCTGGACCCTCCGAGAGACCCAGTACTTC. This encodes CAWTLRETQYF.

The chain joins TRBV18 to TRBJ1-2; no clear D. The CDR3 is made up of 15 amino acids. The V and J ends lost 4 bases and 4 bases respectively, with 16 bases between them. CDR1 KGHSH and CDR2 LQKENI come from the germline V gene. In nucleotides, the CDR3 is TGTGCCAGCTCACGTAAAGGAAGCGTGCCCTATGGCTACACCTTC. This encodes CASSRKGSVPYGYTF. The complete variable domain, with remaining parts taken from reference TRBV18 and TRBJ1-2, reads NAGVMQNPRHLVRRRGQEARLRCSPMKGHSHVYWYRQLPEEGLKFMVYLQKENIIDESGMPKERFSAEFPKEGPSILRIQQVVRGDSAAYFCASSRKGSVPYGYTFGSGTRLTVV.

The chain employs TRBV6-2 or TRBV6-3 and TRBJ1-2, with 10 bases lining up with TRBD1. The V gene end was trimmed by 4 bases and the J gene end by 3 bases; junction bases not matched to a gene: 2. Germline V gene sequence: CDR1 MNHEY, CDR2 SVGEGT. The length of the CDR3 is 14 residues. The CDR3, as DNA: TGTGCCAGCAGTTGGGGGACAGGGGACTATGGCTACACCTTC. This gives the protein CASSWGTGDYGYTF.

The genes are TRBV6-5 and TRBJ2-2; no definite D call. Germline assignment: CDR1 MNHEY and CDR2 SVGAGI. V lost 7 bases, J lost 1 base, and 1 base lay in between. The CDR3 runs 11 residues. CDR3 DNA: TGTGCCAGCATGAACACCGGGGAGCTGTTTTTT. Its translation: CASMNTGELFF.

The chain couples TRBV2 to TRBJ1-5, with D hard to call. The germline CDR1 and CDR2 sequences are SNHLY and FYNNEI. With 4 bases removed from V and 7 bases from J, the gap between germline ends came to 14 bases. There are 14 residues in the CDR3. Here the CDR3 reads CASSVGAAGQPQHF. Here the CDR3 DNA reads TGTGCCAGCAGTGTAGGAGCCGCAGGCCAGCCCCAGCATTTT.